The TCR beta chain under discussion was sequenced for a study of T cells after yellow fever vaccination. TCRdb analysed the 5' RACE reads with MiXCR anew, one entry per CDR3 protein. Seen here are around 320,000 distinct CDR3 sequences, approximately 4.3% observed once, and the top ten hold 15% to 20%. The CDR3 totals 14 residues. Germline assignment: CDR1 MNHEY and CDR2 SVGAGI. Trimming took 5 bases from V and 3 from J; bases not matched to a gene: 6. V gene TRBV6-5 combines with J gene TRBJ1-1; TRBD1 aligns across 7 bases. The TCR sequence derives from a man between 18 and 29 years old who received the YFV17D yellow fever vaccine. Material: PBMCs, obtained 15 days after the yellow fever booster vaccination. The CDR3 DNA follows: TGTGCCAGCAGTAAACAGGGGAGGGACACTGAAGCTTTCTTT. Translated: CASSKQGRDTEAFF.